This record concerns one TCR beta chain sequence. This sample was included in a study of blood T cells in healthy people across ages. Sample donors were healthy Caucasian individuals that came from Russia, aged roughly 6 to 100. A J-beta primer mix and a sample-barcoded 5' primer were used in a second PCR of roughly 7 to 12 cycles. Each cDNA molecule carried a tag from a template-switch adaptor that contained 12 random nucleotides. MiXCR, applied by TCRdb to the 5' RACE reads, yields one record per CDR3 protein. Here the sample spans 1,500,000 or so distinct CDR3 sequences, roughly 60% being singletons. V was clipped by 6 bases and J by 12 bases; unmatched bases: 10. This CDR3 is 13 amino acids long. Germline lookup yields CDR1 SNHLY and CDR2 FYNNEI.

This rearrangement joins TRBV2 to TRBJ2-7; 11 nucleotides align to TRBD2. The source of this sequence is a man between 18 and 29 years old in good health. The sequencing input was blood. The CDR3: CASSLAGGFGPYF. The CDR3 bases are TGTGCCAGCAGCCTAGCGGGGGGCTTCGGTCCGTACTTC.